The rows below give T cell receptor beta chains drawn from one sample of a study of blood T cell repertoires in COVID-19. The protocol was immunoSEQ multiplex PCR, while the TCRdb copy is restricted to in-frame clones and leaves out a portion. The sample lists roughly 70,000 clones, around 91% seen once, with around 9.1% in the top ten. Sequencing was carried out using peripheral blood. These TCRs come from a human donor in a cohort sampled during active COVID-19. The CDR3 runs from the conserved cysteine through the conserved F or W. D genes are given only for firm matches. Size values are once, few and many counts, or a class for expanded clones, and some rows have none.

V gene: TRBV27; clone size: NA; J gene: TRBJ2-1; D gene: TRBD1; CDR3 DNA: TGTGCCAGCAGTCTGGGACAGGGCGCCTACAATGAGCAGTTCTTC; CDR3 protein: CASSLGQGAYNEQFF
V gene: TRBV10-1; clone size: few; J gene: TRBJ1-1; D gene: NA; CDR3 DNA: TGCGCCAGCAGTCCCGGAACAGGGTCGAACACTGAAGCTTTCTTT; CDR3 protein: CASSPGTGSNTEAFF
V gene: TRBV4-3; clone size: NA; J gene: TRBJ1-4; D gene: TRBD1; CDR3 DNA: TGCGCCAGCAGCCCAAGGGTGATAGGGACAGGGGGCCGTTATGAAAAACTGTTTTTT; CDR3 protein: CASSPRVIGTGGRYEKLFF
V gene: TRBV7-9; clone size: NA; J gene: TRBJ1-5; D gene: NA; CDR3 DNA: TGTGCCAGCAGCTTAGCGACAGTTAGCAATCAGCCCCAGCATTTT; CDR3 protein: CASSLATVSNQPQHF
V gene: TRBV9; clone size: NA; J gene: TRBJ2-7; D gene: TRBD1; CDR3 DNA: TGTGCCAGCAGCGTATCTACAGGGGGAAGGGACGAGCAGTACTTC; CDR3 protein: CASSVSTGGRDEQYF
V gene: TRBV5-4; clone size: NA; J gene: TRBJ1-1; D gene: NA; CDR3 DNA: TGTGCCAGCAGCTTCGGGGGAGGGGTGAACACTGAAGCTTTCTTT; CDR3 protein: CASSFGGGVNTEAFF
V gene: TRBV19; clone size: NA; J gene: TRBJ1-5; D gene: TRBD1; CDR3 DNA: TGTGCCAGTAGTCGCGACAGGGGAACTAGCAATCAGCCCCAGCATTTT; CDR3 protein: CASSRDRGTSNQPQHF
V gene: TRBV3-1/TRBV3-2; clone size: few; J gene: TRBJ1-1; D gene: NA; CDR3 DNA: TGTGCCAGCAGCCAACTCACTGAAGCTTTCTTT; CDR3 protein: CASSQLTEAFF
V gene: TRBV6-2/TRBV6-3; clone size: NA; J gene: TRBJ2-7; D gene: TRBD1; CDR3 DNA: TGTGCCAGCAGTCGAGGGACAGCCTACGAGCAGTACTTC; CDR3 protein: CASSRGTAYEQYF
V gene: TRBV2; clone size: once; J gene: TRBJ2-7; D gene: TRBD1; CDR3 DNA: TGTGCCAGTACTGACAGGGCCTACGAGCAGTACTTC; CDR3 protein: CASTDRAYEQYF
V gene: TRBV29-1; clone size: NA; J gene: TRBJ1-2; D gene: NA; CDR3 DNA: TGCAGCGTCCCAGGGCGGGGTCCCAACTATGGCTACACCTTC; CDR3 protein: CSVPGRGPNYGYTF
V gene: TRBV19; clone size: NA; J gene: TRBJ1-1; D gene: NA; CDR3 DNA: TGTGCCAGTAGTATCGGTTATAGTCCTGAAGCTTTCTTT; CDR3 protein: CASSIGYSPEAFF
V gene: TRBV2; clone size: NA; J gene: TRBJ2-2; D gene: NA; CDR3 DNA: TGTGCCAGCAGCCTCAATACAGGGGAGGTCGGGGAGCTGTTTTTT; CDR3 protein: CASSLNTGEVGELFF
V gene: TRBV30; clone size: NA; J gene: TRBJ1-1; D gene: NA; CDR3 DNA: TGTGCCTGGAGTGCCGACACTGAAGCTTTCTTT; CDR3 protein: CAWSADTEAFF
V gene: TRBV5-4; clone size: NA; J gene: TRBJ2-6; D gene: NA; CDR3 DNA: TGTGCCAGCAGCTATGGCAGGGGATTAAGCTCTGGGGCCAACGTCCTGACTTTC; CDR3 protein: CASSYGRGLSSGANVLTF
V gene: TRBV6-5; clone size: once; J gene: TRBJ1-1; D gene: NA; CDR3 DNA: TGTGCCAGCAGTTACGGCGCGGGGGGCGGCAGAACTGAAGCTTTCTTT; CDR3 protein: CASSYGAGGGRTEAFF
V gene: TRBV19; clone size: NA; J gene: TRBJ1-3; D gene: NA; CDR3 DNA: TGTGCCAGTAGTGACTGGAGCTCTGGAAACACCATATATTTT; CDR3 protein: CASSDWSSGNTIYF
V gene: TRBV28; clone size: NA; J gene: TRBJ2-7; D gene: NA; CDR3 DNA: TGTGCCAGCAGTCCTCACCCCAGCGCCTACGAGCAGTACTTC; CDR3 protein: CASSPHPSAYEQYF